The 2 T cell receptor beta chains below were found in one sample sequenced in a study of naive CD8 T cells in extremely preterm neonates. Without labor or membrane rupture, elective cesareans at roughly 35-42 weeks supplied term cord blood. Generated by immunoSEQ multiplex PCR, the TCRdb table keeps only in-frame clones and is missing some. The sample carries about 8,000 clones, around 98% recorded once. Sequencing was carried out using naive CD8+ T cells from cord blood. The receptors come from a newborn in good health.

CDR3 region: CASSSPDRGHNEQFF. CDR3 nucleotide sequence: TGCGCCAGCAGCTCCCCGGACAGGGGCCACAATGAGCAGTTCTTC. The V gene is TRBV5-1, the J gene TRBJ2-1; 9 positions agree with TRBD1. The CDR3 is 15 amino acids. Unmatched junction bases numbered 6, after V lost 3 bases and J lost 5 bases. Germline V gives CDR1 SGHRS, CDR2 YFSETQ.

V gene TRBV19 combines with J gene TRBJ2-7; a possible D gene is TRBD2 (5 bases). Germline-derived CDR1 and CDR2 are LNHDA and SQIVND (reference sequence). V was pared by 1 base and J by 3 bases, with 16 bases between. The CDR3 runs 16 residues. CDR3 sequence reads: CASSIGSGGFNYEQYF. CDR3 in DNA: TGTGCCAGTAGTATAGGGAGCGGTGGGTTCAACTACGAGCAGTACTTC.